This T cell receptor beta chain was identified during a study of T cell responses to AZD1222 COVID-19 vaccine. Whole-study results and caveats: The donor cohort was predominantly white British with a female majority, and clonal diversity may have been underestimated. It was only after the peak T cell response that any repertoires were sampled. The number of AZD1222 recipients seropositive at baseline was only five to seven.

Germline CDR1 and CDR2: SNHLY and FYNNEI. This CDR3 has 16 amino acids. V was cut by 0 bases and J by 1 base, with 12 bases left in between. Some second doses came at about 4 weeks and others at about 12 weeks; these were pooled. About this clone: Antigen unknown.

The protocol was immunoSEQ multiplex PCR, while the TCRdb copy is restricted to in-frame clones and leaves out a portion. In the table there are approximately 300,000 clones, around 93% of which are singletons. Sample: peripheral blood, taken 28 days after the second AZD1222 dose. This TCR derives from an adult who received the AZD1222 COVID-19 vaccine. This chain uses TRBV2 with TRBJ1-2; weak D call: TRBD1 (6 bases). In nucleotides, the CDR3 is TGTGCCAGCAGTGAAGCGCTTCGACAGGTTAACTATGGCTACACCTTC. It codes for CASSEALRQVNYGYTF.